Sequencing of this TCR beta chain was carried out in a study of blood T cells in healthy people across ages. The V gene lost 0 bases and the J gene lost 13 bases, with 19 bases spanning the gap. CDR1 is SGHAT and CDR2 is FQNNGV in the germline V gene. The CDR3 runs to 15 residues. The use of a sample-barcoded 5' primer and a J-beta primer mix characterized a second PCR of about 6 to 11 cycles. TCRdb re-called the 5' RACE reads with MiXCR, one entry per CDR3 protein. Here the sample spans approximately 850,000 distinct CDR3 sequences, 58% being singletons. This clonotype was counted a few times. The chain joins TRBV11-2 to TRBJ2-4, with no clear D. The sequenced sample was blood. The TCR was taken from a man between 25 and 39 years old in good health. The CDR3 nucleotides read TGTGCCAGCAGCTTAGATGCTTGGTCAGTCGGTGAGCAGTACTTC. This sequence encodes CASSLDAWSVGEQYF.